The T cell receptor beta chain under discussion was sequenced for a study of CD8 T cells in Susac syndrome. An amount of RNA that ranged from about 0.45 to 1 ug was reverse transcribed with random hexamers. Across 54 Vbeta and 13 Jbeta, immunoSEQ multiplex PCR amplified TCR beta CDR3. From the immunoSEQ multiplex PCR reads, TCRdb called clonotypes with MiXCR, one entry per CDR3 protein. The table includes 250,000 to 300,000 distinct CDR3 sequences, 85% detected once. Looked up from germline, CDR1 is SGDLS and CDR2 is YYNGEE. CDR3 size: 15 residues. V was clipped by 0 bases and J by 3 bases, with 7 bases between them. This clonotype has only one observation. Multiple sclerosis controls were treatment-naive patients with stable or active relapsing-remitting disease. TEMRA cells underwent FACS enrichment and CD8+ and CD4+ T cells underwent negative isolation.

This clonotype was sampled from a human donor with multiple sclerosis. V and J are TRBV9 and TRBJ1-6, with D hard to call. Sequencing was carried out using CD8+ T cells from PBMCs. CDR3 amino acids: CASSVADLYNSPLHF. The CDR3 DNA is TGTGCCAGCAGCGTAGCCGACCTCTATAATTCACCCCTCCACTTT.